This passage covers 2 T cell receptor beta chains from one sample sequenced in a study of T cells in Graves' hyperthyroidism and ophthalmopathy. TCR beta CDR3 regions were amplified from RNA transcripts. HTBI primers drove first-round RT-PCR of the TCR CDR3. TCRdb analysed the multiplex PCR reads with MiXCR anew, one entry per CDR3 protein. The sample carries around 300,000 distinct CDR3 sequences, around 13% recorded once. Sequencing was carried out using blood. All receptors derive from a woman aged 40 to 49 with Graves' hyperthyroidism.

V gene TRBV20-1 combines with J gene TRBJ2-7; D is tentatively TRBD1 or TRBD2 (6 bases each). V was trimmed by 0 bases and J by 2 bases, leaving 14 bases between them. CDR3 length equals 15 residues. Per germline, CDR1 DFQATT and CDR2 SNEGSKA (reference sequence). CDR3 residues: CSARDQPGATYEQYF. CDR3 DNA: TGCAGTGCTAGAGATCAACCGGGGGCCACCTACGAGCAGTACTTC.

This clonotype appeared a single time. This may stem from a read error, because a much larger clone lies one nucleotide away. The genes are TRBV28 and TRBJ2-7; D may be TRBD1 (5 bases). The V gene's germline CDR1 is MDHEN and CDR2 SYDVKM. The CDR3 extends over 14 amino acids. CDR3 DNA: TGTGCCAGCAGTCTGGCACAGGCCACCTACGAGCAGCACTTC. Translated, it gives CASSLAQATYEQHF.